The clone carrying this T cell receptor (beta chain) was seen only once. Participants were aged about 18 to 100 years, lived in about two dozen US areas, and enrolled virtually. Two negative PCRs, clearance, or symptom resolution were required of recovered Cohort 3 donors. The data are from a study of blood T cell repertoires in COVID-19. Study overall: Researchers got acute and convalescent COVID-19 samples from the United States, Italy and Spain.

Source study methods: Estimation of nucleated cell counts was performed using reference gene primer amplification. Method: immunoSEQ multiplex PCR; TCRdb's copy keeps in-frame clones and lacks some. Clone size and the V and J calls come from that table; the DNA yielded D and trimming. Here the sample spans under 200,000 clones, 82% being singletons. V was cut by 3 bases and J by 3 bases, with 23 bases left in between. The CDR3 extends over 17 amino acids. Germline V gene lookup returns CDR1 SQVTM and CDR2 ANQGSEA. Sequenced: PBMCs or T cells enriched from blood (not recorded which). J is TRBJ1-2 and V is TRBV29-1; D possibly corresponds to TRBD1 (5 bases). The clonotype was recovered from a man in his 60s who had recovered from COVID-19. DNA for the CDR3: TGCAGCGTTGAGGGAATTCACTCTGGAGGGGTATACTATGGCTACACCTTC. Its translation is CSVEGIHSGGVYYGYTF.